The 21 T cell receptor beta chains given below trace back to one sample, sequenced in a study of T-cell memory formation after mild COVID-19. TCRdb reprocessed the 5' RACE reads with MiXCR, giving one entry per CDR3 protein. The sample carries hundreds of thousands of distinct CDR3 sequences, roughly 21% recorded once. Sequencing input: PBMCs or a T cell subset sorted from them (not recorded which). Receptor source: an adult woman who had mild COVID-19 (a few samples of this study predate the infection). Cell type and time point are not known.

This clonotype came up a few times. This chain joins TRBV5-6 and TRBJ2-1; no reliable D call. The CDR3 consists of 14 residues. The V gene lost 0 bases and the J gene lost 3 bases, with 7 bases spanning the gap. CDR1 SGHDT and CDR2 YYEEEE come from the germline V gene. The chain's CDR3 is CASSLASVYNEQFF. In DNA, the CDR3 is TGTGCCAGCAGCTTGGCGAGCGTCTACAATGAGCAGTTCTTC.

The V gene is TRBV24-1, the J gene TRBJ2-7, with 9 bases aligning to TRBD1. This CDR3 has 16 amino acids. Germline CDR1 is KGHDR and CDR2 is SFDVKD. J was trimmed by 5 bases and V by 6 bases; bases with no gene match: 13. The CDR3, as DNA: TGTGCCACCAGTCCCGGGACAGGGAAACACTACGACGAGCAGTACTTC. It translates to CATSPGTGKHYDEQYF.

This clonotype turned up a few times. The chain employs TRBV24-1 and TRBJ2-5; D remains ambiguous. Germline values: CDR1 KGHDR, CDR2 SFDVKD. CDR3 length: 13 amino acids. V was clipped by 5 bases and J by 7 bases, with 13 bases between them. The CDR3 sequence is CATSGSSAGTQYF. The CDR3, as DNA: TGTGCCACCAGTGGTTCGTCCGCAGGGACCCAGTACTTC.

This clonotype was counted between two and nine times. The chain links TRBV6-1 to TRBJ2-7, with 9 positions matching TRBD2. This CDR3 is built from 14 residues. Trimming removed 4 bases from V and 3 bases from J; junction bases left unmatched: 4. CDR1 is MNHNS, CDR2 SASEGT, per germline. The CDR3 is CASSVGLADYEQYF. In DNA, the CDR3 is TGTGCCAGCAGTGTGGGACTAGCAGACTACGAGCAGTACTTC.

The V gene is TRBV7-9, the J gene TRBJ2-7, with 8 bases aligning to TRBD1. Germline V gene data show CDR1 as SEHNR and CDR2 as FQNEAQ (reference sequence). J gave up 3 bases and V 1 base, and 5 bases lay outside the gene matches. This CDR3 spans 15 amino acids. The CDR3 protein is CASSLVRQGNYEQYF. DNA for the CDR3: TGTGCCAGCAGCTTAGTCCGACAGGGGAACTACGAGCAGTACTTC.

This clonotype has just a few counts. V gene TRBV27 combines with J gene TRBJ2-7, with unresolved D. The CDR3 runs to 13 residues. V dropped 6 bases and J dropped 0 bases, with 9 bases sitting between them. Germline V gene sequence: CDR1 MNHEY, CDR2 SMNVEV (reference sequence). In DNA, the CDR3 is TGTGCCAGCAGCAAACCAATCTCCTACGAGCAGTACTTC. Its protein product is CASSKPISYEQYF.

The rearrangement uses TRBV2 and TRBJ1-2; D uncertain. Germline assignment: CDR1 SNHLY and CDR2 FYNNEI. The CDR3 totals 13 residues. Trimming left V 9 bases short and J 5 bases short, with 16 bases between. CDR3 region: CARKEMGWYGYTF. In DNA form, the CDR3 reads TGTGCCAGGAAGGAGATGGGTTGGTATGGCTACACCTTC.

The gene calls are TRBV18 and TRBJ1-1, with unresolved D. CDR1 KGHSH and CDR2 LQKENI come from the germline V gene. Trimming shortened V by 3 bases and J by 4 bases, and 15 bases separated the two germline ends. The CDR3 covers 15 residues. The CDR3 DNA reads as TGTGCCAGCTCACCCTACGGGAAGGTCGTCACTGAAGCTTTCTTT. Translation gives CASSPYGKVVTEAFF.

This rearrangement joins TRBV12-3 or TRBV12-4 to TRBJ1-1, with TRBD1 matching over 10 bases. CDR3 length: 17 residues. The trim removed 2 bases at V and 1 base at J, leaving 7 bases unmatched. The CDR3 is CASSLPQGDRGNTEAFF. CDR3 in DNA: TGTGCCAGCAGTTTACCACAGGGGGACAGGGGGAACACTGAAGCTTTCTTT.

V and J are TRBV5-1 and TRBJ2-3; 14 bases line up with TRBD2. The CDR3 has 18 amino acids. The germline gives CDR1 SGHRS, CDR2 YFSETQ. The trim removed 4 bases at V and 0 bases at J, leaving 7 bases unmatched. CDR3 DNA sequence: TGCGCCAGCAGCCCAGGACTAGCGGGGGGCACTAGCACAGATACGCAGTATTTT. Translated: CASSPGLAGGTSTDTQYF.

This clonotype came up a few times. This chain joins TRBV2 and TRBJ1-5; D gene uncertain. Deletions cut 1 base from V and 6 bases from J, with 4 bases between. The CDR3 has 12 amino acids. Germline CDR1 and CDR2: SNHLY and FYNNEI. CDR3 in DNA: TGTGCCAGCAGTGAAGGAGTTCAGCCCCAGCATTTT. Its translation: CASSEGVQPQHF.

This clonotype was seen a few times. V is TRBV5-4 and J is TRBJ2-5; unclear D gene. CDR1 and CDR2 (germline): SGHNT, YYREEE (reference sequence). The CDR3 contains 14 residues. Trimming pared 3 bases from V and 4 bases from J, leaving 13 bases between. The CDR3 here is CASSSTTTRETQYF. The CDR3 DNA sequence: TGTGCCAGCAGCTCAACGACGACCCGAGAGACCCAGTACTTC.

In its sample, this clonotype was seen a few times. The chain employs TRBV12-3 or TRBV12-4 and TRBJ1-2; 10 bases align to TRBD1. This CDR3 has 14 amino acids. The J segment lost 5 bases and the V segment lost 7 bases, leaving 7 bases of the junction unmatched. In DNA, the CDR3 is TGTGCCAGCACTCTGACAGGGGGCATGTATGGCTACACCTTC. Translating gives CASTLTGGMYGYTF.

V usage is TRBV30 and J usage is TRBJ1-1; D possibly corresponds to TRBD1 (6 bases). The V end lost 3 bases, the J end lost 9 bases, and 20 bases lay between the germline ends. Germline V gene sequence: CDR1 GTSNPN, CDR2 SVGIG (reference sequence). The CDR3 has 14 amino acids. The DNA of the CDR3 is TGTGCCTGGAGGCCGTCGGGGGGCAAGGTCAAAGCTTTCTTT. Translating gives CAWRPSGGKVKAFF.

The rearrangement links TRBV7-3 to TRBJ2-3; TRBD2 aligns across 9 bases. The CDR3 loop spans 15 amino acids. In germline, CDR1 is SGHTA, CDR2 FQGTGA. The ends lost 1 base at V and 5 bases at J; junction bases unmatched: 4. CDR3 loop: CASSLKFSGRDTQYF. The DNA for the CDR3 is TGTGCCAGCAGCTTAAAATTTAGCGGGAGAGATACGCAGTATTTT.

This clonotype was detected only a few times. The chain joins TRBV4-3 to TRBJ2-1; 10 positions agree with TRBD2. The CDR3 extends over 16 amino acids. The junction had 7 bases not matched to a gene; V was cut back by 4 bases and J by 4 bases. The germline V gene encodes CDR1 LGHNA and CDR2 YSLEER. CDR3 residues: CASSLGLADIYNEQFF. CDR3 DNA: TGCGCCAGCAGCCTCGGACTAGCGGATATTTACAATGAGCAGTTCTTC.

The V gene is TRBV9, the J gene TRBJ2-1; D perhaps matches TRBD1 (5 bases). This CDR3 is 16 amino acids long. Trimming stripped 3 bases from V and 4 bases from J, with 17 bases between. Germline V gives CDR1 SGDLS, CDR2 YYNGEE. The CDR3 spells CASSGPHQGRYNEQFF. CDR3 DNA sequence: TGTGCCAGCAGCGGACCCCACCAGGGCCGTTACAATGAGCAGTTCTTC.

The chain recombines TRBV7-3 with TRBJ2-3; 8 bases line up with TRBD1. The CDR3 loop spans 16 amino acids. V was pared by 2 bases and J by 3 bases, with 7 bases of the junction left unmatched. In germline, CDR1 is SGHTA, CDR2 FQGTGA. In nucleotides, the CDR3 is TGTGCCAGCAGCTTAGCAGGCGGGACAGGTACAGATACGCAGTATTTT. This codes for CASSLAGGTGTDTQYF.

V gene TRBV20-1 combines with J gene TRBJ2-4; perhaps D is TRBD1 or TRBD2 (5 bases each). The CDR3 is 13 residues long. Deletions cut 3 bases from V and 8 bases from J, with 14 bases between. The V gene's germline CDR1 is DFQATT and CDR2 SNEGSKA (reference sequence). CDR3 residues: CSARPGLGDIQYF. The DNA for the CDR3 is TGCAGTGCTAGGCCGGGCTTGGGGGACATTCAGTACTTC.

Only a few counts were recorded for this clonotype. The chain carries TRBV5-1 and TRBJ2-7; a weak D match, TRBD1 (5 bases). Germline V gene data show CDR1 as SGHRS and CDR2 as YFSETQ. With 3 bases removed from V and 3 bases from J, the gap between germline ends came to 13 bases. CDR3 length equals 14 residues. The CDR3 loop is CASSSTDTLYEQYF. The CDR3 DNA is TGCGCCAGCAGCTCGACAGATACCCTCTACGAGCAGTACTTC.

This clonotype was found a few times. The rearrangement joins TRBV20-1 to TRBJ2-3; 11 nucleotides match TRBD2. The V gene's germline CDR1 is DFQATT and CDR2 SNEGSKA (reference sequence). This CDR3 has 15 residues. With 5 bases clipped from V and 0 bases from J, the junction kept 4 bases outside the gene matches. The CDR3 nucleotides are TGCAGTGCTGGCCCTAGCGGGGGGAGCACAGATACGCAGTATTTT. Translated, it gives CSAGPSGGSTDTQYF.